Listed below are T cell receptor beta chains from one sample, sequenced in a study of OX40 agonist ivuxolimab in advanced cancers. Repertoires were generated with immunoSEQ multiplex PCR, while TCRdb's copy carries only in-frame clones and drops some. The sample has around 43,000 clones; about 89% are singletons. Material: CD4+ or CD8+ T cells sorted from blood, obtained in a trial of the OX40 agonist ivuxolimab. The receptors stem from an adult with an advanced solid tumor such as melanoma, head and neck, liver or kidney cancer. The CDR3 runs from the conserved cysteine through the conserved F or W. Fields, in order: J gene, D gene, CDR3 length, V gene, clone size, CDR3 protein, CDR3 DNA. A D gene is named only where the DNA matches it firmly. Not all rows give a size; the values are once, few, many and, for expanded clones, a class.

TRBJ1-3 | - | 12 | TRBV7-9 | - | CAGEARGNTIYF | TGTGCCGGGGAGGCACGGGGAAACACCATATATTTT
TRBJ2-3 | - | 14 | TRBV11-1 | - | CASTSIDPTDTQYF | TGTGCCAGCACCTCCATTGACCCCACAGATACGCAGTATTTT
TRBJ1-1 | TRBD1 | 15 | TRBV19 | once | CASSTSQGGNTEAFF | TGTGCCAGTAGTACCTCTCAGGGGGGAAACACCGAAGCTTTCTTT
TRBJ2-3 | - | 11 | TRBV27 | few | CASETSLGQYF | TGTGCCAGCGAGACCAGCCTAGGGCAGTATTTT
TRBJ2-2 | TRBD1 | 15 | TRBV6-5 | - | CASSWVRGHNGELFF | TGTGCCAGCAGTTGGGTCAGGGGGCATAACGGGGAGCTGTTTTTT
TRBJ2-1 | TRBD2 | 15 | TRBV7-3 | - | CASSLDGGVYNEQFF | TGTGCCAGCAGCTTAGACGGGGGGGTCTACAATGAGCAGTTCTTC
TRBJ1-1 | - | 14 | TRBV2 | - | CASGSRGGNTEAFF | TGTGCCAGCGGAAGCAGGGGAGGAAACACTGAAGCTTTCTTT
TRBJ2-1 | - | 16 | TRBV13 | - | CASSYSVGVAHNEQFF | TGTGCCAGCAGCTATTCCGTAGGCGTGGCACACAATGAGCAGTTCTTC
TRBJ1-6 | - | 14 | TRBV28 | - | CASSLGLDNSPLHF | TGTGCCAGCAGTTTAGGGCTCGATAATTCACCCCTCCACTTT
TRBJ2-1 | TRBD1 | 15 | TRBV6-1 | - | CASSPGQGGGSEQFF | TGTGCCAGCAGCCCGGGACAGGGTGGGGGGAGTGAGCAGTTCTTC
TRBJ2-3 | - | 16 | TRBV11-2 | - | CASSTPRGTSTDTQYF | TGTGCCAGCAGCACCCCGCGAGGGACTAGCACAGATACGCAGTATTTT
TRBJ2-7 | - | 11 | TRBV11-2 | - | CATLGSYEQYF | TGTGCCACCCTAGGGTCCTACGAGCAGTACTTC
TRBJ2-1 | - | 14 | TRBV2 | - | CASSEGNRLEEQFF | TGTGCCAGCAGTGAGGGGAACAGGTTGGAGGAGCAGTTCTTC
TRBJ1-1 | TRBD1 | 17 | TRBV5-5 | - | CASSHTGQGALNTEAFF | TGTGCCAGCAGCCACACTGGACAGGGGGCGCTGAACACTGAAGCTTTCTTT
TRBJ2-7 | - | 14 | TRBV15 | - | CATSRDTGSYEQYF | TGTGCCACCAGCAGAGATACAGGCTCCTACGAGCAGTACTTC
TRBJ2-1 | - | 12 | TRBV19 | - | CASSPARGEQFF | TGTGCCAGTAGCCCCGCGAGGGGTGAGCAGTTCTTC
TRBJ1-1 | - | 12 | TRBV7-9 | few | CASSLAGSEAFF | TGTGCCAGCAGTCTAGCCGGGTCTGAAGCTTTCTTT
TRBJ1-4 | - | 15 | TRBV4-1 | - | CASSPSPGLIEKLFF | TGCGCCAGCAGCCCCTCCCCCGGGTTGATTGAAAAACTGTTTTTT
TRBJ2-1 | TRBD2 | 16 | TRBV11-2 | - | CASSLTSGVLYNEQFF | TGTGCCAGCAGCTTAACTAGCGGGGTCCTCTACAATGAGCAGTTCTTC
TRBJ1-2 | - | 12 | TRBV4-1 | once | CASSQSAWGYTF | TGCGCCAGCAGCCAGTCCGCATGGGGCTACACCTTC
TRBJ1-1 | - | 13 | TRBV9 | - | CASSVGGYTEAFF | TGTGCCAGCAGCGTAGGCGGGTACACTGAAGCTTTCTTT
TRBJ1-1 | - | 17 | TRBV28 | - | CASSLIGGGELNTEAFF | TGTGCCAGCAGTTTGATCGGGGGAGGGGAACTGAACACTGAAGCTTTCTTT